Included here is one T cell receptor beta chain sequence, with context. These data come from a study of shared clonotypes between healthy human individuals. PBMC DNA, left unsorted, was sequenced on ten immunoSEQ deep assay plates. The method was immunoSEQ multiplex PCR; TCRdb's version includes in-frame clones alone and lacks a portion of them. The table lists about 100,000 clones, less than 50% of them singletons. From germline, CDR1 is MDHEN and CDR2 SYDVKM. Trimming cost V 1 base and J 5 bases, with 9 bases left between them. The CDR3 runs 14 residues. The chain recombines TRBV28 with TRBJ1-5, with D perhaps TRBD1 (6 bases). Sequencing was performed on PBMCs. The clonotype was recovered from a woman aged 40-49 years in good health. Some clones in this sample may be carry-over from other donors' samples. CDR3 sequence: CASSLSGDYQPQHF. The CDR3 DNA follows: TGTGCCAGCAGTTTATCAGGGGATTATCAGCCCCAGCATTTT.